Described below is a single TCR beta chain sequence and its context. Its antigen remains undetermined. The sample holds no much larger clone one base away, and base qualities are not on file. Ficoll-Paque density gradient centrifugation was the method used to isolate PBMCs. The data were obtained in a study of T-cell memory formation after mild COVID-19 (dated by TCRdb to the early 2020s). Regarding the research as a whole: Most TCR sequence clusters were specific to one of the two donors. Two young, previously healthy adult volunteers made up the cohort, one male and one female. In two donors, T-cell clones that expanded and contracted after mild COVID-19 were followed by sequencing TCRalpha and TCRbeta repertoires longitudinally.

V is clipped by 9 bases and J by 7 bases, and the sequence between their germline boundaries is 14 bases long. The CDR3 covers 12 residues, taking in both the cysteine and the phenylalanine. Left in the record is the CDR3 DNA by itself, 36 bases read in frame from the first base. For CDR1 and CDR2, the germline V gene lists KGHDR and SFDVKD. Paper-wide results and their limitations: Contracting CD4+ clones appeared mostly in the CM and EM memory subsets, whereas CD8+ clones were enriched in EMRA. Clones that contracted from day 15 to 85 showed balanced CD4/CD8 phenotypes, whereas a second wave of clones that expanded from day 15 to 37 leaned towards CD4+. Some responding clones were found in pre-infection memory, which suggests that pre-existing cross-reactive memory T cells took part in the SARS-CoV-2 response. Only two mild cases were covered in the study, and larger cohorts including severe cases with pre-infection samples were considered necessary. The second-wave clones that peaked on day 37 were not confirmed to be SARS-CoV-2 specific.

Data came from an Illumina NovaSeq 6000. cDNA libraries for TCRalpha and TCRbeta were prepared by 5'RACE using constant-segment primers, with sample barcodes and unique molecular identifiers added. Trizol reagent was used to extract RNA from every sample. Library amplification was performed in two PCR steps, and a second sample barcode and Illumina TruSeq adapters were introduced in the second step. The libraries were sequenced on an Illumina NovaSeq using 2 x 150 bp paired-end reads. Processing in the source paper ran as follows. Demultiplexing of reads and collapsing into UMI-guided consensus sequences were performed with migec v1.2.7. Using mixcr v2.1.11, UMI consensuses were aligned to TRA and TRB V and J templates and then assembled into clonotypes. A clonotype was counted as expanded or contracted only if both edgeR and NoisET called the change significant, with noise models trained on biological replicates. For edgeR calls, the thresholds were a false discovery rate-adjusted p below 0.01 and a log2 fold-change of 1. PCA with hierarchical clustering of max-normalized trajectories of the 1000 most abundant clonotypes was used as exploratory dynamics analysis. Separately sequenced CD4+ and CD8+ repertoires were used to assign a CD4 or CD8 phenotype to each responding clone. The public reads were reprocessed in TCRdb via fastp at Q25 and MiXCR, keeping in-frame beta chains. Rows with one shared CDR3 protein collapse into an entry with the most common genes and DNA. The V and J calls reflect TCRdb's pipeline rather than the authors' work. The sample records roughly 560,000 distinct CDR3 sequences, about a fifth of which are singletons. Around 13% of the sample goes to the ten largest clones.

The sequence came from an adult woman who had mild COVID-19 (a few samples of this study predate the infection). The sample titles of this study are shuffled in the database, so cell type and time point are left out; the donor was told from shared clones. The chain employs TRBV24-1 and TRBJ1-2; TRBD1 is a possible D gene, resting on 6 matching bases. Sequences were obtained from PBMCs or a T cell subset sorted from them (not recorded which). CDR3 loop: CATWSQGSGYTF. The sequence in DNA is TGTGCCACCTGGTCGCAGGGGTCTGGCTACACCTTC.